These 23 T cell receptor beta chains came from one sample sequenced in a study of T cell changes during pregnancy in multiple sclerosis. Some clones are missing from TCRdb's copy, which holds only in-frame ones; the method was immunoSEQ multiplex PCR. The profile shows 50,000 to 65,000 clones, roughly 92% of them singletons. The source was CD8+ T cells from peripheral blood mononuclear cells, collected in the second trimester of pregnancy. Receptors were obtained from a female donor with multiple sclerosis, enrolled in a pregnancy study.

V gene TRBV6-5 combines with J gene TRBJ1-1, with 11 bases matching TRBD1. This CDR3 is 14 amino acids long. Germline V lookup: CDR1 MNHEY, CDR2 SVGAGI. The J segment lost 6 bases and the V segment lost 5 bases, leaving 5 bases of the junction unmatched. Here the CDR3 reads CASSLGQGVSEAFF. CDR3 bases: TGTGCCAGCAGTCTGGGACAGGGGGTTTCTGAAGCTTTCTTT.

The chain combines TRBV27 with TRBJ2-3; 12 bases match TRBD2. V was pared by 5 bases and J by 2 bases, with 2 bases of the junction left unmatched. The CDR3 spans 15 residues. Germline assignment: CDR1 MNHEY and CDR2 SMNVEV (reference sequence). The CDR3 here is CASSRTSGNTDTQYF. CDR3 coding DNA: TGTGCCAGCAGTAGGACTAGCGGGAACACAGATACGCAGTATTTT.

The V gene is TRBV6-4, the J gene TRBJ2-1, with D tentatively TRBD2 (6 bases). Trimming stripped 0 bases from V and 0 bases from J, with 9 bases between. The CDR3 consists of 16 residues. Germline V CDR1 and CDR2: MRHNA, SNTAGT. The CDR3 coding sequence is TGTGCCAGCAGTGACTCAGGAGGGAGCTCCTACAATGAGCAGTTCTTC. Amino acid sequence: CASSDSGGSSYNEQFF.

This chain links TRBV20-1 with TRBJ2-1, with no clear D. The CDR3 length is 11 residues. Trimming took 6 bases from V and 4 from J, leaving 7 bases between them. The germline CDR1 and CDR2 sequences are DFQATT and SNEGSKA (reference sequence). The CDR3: CSADSYNEQFF. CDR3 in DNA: TGCAGTGCCGACTCGTACAATGAGCAGTTCTTC.

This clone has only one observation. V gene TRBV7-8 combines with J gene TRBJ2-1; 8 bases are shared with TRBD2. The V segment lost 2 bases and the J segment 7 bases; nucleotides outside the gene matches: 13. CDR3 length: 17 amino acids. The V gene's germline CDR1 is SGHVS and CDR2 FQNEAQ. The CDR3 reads CASSLRLAKGERNEQFF. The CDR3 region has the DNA TGTGCCAGCAGCTTAAGACTAGCGAAAGGGGAGAGGAATGAGCAGTTCTTC.

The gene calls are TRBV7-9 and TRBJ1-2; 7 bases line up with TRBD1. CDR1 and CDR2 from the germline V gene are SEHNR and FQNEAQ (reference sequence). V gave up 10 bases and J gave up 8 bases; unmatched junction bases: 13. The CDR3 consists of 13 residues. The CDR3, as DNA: TGTGCCACACGCCCTTCGACAGGGCACGGCTACACCTTC. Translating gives CATRPSTGHGYTF. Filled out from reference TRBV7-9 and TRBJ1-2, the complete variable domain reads DTGVSQNPRHKITKRGQNVTFRCDPISEHNRLYWYRQTLGQGPEFLTYFQNEAQLEKSRLLSDRFSAERPKGSFSTLEIQRTEQGDSAMYLCATRPSTGHGYTFGSGTRLTVV.

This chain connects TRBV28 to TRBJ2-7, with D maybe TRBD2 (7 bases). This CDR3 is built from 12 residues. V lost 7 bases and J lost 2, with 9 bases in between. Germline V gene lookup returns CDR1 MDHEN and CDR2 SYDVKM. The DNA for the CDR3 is TGTGCCAGCAAGGGGGGGGCCTACGAGCAGTACTTC. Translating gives CASKGGAYEQYF.

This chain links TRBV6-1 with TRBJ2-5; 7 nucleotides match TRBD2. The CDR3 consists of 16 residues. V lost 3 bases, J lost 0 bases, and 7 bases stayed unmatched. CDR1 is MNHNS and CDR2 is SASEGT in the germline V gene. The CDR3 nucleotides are TGTGCCAGCAGTGACATTAGTGCGGGGGACCAAGAGACCCAGTACTTC. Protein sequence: CASSDISAGDQETQYF.

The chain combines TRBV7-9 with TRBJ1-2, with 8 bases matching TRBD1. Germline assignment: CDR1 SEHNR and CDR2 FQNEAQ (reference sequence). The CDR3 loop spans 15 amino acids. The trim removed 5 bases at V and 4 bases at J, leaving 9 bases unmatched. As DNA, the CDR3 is TGTGCCAGCAGCATTCCAGGGGGCGCAGGCTATGGCTACACCTTC. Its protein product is CASSIPGGAGYGYTF. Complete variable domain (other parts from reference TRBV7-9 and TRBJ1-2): DTGVSQNPRHKITKRGQNVTFRCDPISEHNRLYWYRQTLGQGPEFLTYFQNEAQLEKSRLLSDRFSAERPKGSFSTLEIQRTEQGDSAMYLCASSIPGGAGYGYTFGSGTRLTVV.

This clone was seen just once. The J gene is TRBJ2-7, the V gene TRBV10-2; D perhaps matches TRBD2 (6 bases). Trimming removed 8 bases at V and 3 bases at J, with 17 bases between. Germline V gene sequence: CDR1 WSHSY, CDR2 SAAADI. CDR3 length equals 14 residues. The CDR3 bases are TGCGCCAGCGCCTTGGGAATGGAGGGCTACGAGCAGTACTTC. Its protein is CASALGMEGYEQYF.

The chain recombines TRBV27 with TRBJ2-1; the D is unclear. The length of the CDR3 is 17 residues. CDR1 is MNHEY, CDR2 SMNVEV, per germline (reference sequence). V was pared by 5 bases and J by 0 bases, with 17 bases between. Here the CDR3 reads CASSPVRDTRSYNEQFF. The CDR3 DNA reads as TGTGCCAGCAGTCCGGTACGCGACACTCGCTCCTACAATGAGCAGTTCTTC.

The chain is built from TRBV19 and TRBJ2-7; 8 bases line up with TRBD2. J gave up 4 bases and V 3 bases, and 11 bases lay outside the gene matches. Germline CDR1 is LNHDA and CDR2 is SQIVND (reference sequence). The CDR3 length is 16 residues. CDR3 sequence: CASSIGSGGPLYEQYF. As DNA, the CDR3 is TGTGCCAGTAGTATTGGTTCGGGAGGGCCCTTATACGAGCAGTACTTC.

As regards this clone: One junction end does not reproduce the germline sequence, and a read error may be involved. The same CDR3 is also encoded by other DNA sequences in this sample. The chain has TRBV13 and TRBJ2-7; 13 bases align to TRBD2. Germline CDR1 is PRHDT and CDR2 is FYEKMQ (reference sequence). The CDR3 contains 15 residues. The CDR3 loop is CASSTRTSGSHEQYF. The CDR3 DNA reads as TGCGCCAGCAGCACCCGGACTAGCGGGAGCCACGAGCAGTACTTC. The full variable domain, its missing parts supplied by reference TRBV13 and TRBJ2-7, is AAGVIQSPRHLIKEKRETATLKCYPIPRHDTVYWYQQGPGQDPQFLISFYEKMQSDKGSIPDRFSAQQFSDYHSELNMSSLELGDSALYFCASSTRTSGSHEQYFGPGTRLTVT.

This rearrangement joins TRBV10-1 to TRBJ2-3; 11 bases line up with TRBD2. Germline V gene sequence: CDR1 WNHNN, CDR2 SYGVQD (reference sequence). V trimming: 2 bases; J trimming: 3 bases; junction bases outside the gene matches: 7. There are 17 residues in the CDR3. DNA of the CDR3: TGCGCCAGCAGTGAGAGGGCGACTAGCGGGATGACAGATACGCAGTATTTT. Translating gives CASSERATSGMTDTQYF.

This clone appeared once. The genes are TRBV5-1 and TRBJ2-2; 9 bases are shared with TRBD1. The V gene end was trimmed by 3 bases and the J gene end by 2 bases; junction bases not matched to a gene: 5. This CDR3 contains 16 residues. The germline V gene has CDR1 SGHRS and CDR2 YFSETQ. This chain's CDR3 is CASSYRTGENTGELFF. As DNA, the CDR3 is TGCGCCAGCAGCTATCGGACAGGGGAAAACACCGGGGAGCTGTTTTTT.

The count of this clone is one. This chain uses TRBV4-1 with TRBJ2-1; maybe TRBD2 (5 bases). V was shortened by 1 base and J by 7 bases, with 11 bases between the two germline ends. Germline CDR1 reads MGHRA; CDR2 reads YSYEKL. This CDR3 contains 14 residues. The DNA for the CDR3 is TGCGCCAGCAGCCAAGGGGGAGTGAAGAATGAGCAGTTCTTC. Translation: CASSQGGVKNEQFF.

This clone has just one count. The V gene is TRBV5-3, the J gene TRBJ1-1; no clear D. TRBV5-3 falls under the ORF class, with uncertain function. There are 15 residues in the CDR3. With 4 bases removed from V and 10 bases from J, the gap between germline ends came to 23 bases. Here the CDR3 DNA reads TGTGCCAGAAGCCCGCGGTCCCTTCCTTATACGGCAGCTTTCTTT. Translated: CARSPRSLPYTAAFF.

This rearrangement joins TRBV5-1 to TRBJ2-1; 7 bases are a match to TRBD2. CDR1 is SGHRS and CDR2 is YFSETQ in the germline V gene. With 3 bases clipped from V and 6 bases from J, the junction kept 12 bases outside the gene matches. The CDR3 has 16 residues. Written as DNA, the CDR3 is TGCGCCAGCAGCTGGGAGGGGCGGTTCAAGCCCAATGAGCAGTTCTTC. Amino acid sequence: CASSWEGRFKPNEQFF. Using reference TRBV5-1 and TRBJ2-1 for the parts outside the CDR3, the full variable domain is KAGVTQTPRYLIKTRGQQVTLSCSPISGHRSVSWYQQTPGQGLQFLFEYFSETQRNKGNFPGRFSGRQFSNSRSEMNVSTLELGDSALYLCASSWEGRFKPNEQFFGPGTRLTVL.

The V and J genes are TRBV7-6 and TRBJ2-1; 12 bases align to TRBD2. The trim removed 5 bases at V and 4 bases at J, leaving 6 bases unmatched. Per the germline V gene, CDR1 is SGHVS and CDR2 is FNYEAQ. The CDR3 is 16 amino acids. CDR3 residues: CASSPGTSGLYNEQFF. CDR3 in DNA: TGTGCCAGCAGCCCCGGGACTAGCGGGCTATACAATGAGCAGTTCTTC.

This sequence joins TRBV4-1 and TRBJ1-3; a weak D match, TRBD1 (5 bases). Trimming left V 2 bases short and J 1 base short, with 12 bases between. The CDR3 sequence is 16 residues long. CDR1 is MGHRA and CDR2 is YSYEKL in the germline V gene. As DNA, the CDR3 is TGCGCCAGCAGCCAAACCGGGGGGGGTTCTGGAAACACCATATATTTT. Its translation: CASSQTGGGSGNTIYF.

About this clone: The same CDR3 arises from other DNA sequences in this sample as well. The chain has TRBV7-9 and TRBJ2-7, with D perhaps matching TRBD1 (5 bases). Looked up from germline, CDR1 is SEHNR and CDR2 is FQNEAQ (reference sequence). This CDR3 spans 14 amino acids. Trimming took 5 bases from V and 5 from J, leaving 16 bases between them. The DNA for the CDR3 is TGTGCCAGCAGCCCCGCAGGGAATCAAAACGAGCAGTACTTC. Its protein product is CASSPAGNQNEQYF.

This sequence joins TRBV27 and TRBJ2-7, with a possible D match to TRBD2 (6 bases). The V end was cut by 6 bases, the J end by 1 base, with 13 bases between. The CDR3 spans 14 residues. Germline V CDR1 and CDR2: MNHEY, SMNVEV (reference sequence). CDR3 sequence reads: CASRGGTFSYEQYF. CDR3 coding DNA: TGTGCCAGCAGGGGTGGGACTTTTTCCTACGAGCAGTACTTC.

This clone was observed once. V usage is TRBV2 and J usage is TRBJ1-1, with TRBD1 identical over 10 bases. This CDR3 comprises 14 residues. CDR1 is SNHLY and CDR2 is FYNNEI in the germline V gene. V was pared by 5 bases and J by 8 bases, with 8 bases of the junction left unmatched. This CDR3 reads CASSSGTGALEAFF. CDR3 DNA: TGTGCCAGCAGTTCCGGGACAGGGGCGCTCGAAGCTTTCTTT.